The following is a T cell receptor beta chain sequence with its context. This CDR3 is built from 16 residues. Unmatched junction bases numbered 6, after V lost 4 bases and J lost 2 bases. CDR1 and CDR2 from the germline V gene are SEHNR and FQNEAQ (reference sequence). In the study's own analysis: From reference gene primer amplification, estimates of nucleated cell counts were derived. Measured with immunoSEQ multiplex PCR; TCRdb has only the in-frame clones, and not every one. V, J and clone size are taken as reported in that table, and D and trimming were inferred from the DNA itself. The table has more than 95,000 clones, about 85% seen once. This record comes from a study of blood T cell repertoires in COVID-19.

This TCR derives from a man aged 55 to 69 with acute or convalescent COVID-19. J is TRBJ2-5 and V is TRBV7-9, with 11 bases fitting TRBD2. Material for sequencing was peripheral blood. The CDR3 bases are TGTGCCAGCAGCTCGGGGACTAGCGGATTTCAAGAGACCCAGTACTTC. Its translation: CASSSGTSGFQETQYF.